This T cell receptor beta chain derives from a study of blood T cell repertoires in COVID-19 (dated by TCRdb to 2020 to 2021). In the study overall: Collaborator samples came from the United States, Italy and Spain and covered acute and convalescent phases of COVID-19. The sample metadata nearly always contained a de-identified subject ID, COVID-19 status, age in years and sex. A freely available public database, intended as a resource for researchers studying the immune response to SARS-CoV-2, is where the repertoires were released. The prospective study material was composed of cDNA or gDNA derived from T cells, B-cell-depleted T cells, or PBMCs. The samples were drawn from two sources: the first 160 participants of the ongoing ImmuneRACE study, and over 950 subjects contributed by 6 global collaborators. HLA class I and class II types, where available, came from metadata supplied by the sample provider rather than from assay-based typing. Deeply sampled blood TCRbeta repertoires from subjects exposed to, actively infected with, or recovered from COVID-19 were included in the dataset.

TCRbeta CDR3 regions were amplified from genomic DNA by means of the immunoSEQ Assay, a bias-controlled multiplex PCR. In the authors' own workflow: Nucleated cell counts per sample were estimated from amplification of reference gene primers within the assay. To quantify the absolute abundance of each unique TCRbeta CDR3 rearrangement, sequence reads were collapsed and filtered. For each sample, productive Simpson clonality was calculated as the square root of Simpson's diversity index across productive rearrangements. The table was pulled from immuneACCESS by TCRdb, which kept in-frame rearrangements only. Such tables lose some clones; where checked, under half of the loss comes from unresolved V genes, and the rest has no known cause. The V and J calls and the clone size are those of that table, but D and trimming were determined from the DNA. The sample records tens of thousands of clones, 75% to 90% of which are singletons. The ten largest clonotypes hold about 1.5% of the sample.

This clone was seen only once. Its binding antigen is unknown. Qualities for individual bases were not recorded, and no much larger clone is one base off. Study-wide conclusions, independent of this receptor: The quantity of clinical and demographic metadata differed by source and by participant and was supplied without curation.

Whole blood was collected in K2EDTA tubes by collaborating institutions according to the institutions' own protocols. For TCRbeta analysis, collaborators shipped samples as frozen whole blood, isolated PBMCs, or DNA extracted from either of those sample types. CDR1 and CDR2 are read off the germline V gene as KGHDR and SFDVKD. V ends up 3 bases short and J 7 bases short, with an unmatched junction base count of 4. The CDR3 runs 15 residues from the cysteine to the phenylalanine. Of the read, only the CDR3 DNA is kept; its 45 bases are in frame from base 1. The sequenced sample was peripheral blood. The chain links TRBV24-1 with TRBJ2-2, and TRBD1 matches 10 of the central bases. The receptor's source is a human donor with active COVID-19. The donor label of this sample is uncertain. The CDR3 reads CATSDGGQGHGELFF. The nucleotide sequence is given as TGTGCCACCAGTGATGGGGGACAGGGGCACGGGGAGCTGTTTTTT.